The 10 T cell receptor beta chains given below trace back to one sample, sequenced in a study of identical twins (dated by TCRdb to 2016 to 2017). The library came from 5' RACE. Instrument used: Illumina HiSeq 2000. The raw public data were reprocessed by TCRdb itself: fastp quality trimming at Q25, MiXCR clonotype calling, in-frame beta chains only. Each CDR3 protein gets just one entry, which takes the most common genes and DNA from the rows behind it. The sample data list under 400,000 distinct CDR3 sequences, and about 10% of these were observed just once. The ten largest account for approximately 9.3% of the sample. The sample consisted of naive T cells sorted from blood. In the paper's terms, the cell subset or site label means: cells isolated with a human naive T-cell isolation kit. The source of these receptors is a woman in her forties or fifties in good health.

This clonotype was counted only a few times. The CDR3 DNA sequence: TGTGCCAGCAGCTTGGGGGGGACGAAAAAACTGTTTTTT. Translating it yields CASSLGGTKKLFF. V and J are TRBV11-2 and TRBJ1-4; possible D gene TRBD1, 5 bases. The V gene lost 3 bases and the J gene lost 9 bases, with 11 bases spanning the gap. Looked up from germline, CDR1 is SGHAT and CDR2 is FQNNGV. This CDR3 is built from 13 residues.

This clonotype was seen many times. The CDR3 sequence: CSSWTDSGNTIYF. For the CDR3, the DNA is TGCAGCTCCTGGACAGACTCTGGAAACACCATATATTTT. The chain combines TRBV29-1 with TRBJ1-3, with D maybe TRBD1 (6 bases). The CDR3 sequence is 13 residues long. Trimming took off 8 bases at V and 0 bases at J, with 11 bases between the two ends. Looked up from germline, CDR1 is SQVTM and CDR2 is ANQGSEA.

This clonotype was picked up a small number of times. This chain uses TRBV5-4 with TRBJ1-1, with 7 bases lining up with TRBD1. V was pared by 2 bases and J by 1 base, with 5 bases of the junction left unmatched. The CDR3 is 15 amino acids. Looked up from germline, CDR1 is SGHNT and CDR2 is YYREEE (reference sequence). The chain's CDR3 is CASSLGQEGNTEAFF. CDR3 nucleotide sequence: TGTGCCAGCAGCTTAGGACAGGAGGGGAACACTGAAGCTTTCTTT.

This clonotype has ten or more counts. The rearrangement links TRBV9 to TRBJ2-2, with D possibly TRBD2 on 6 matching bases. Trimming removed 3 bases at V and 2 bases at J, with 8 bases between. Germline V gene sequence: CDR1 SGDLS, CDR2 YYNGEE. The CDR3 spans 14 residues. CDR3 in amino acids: CASSGDSNTGELFF. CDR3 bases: TGTGCCAGCAGCGGGGACTCAAACACCGGGGAGCTGTTTTTT.

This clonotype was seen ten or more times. This CDR3 is CASSESGEQYV. CDR3 in DNA: TGTGCCAGCAGTGAATCAGGCGAGCAGTACGTC. The V gene is TRBV25-1, the J gene TRBJ2-7; D gene ambiguous. The CDR3 is 11 residues long. V gave up 1 base and J gave up 6 bases, with 4 bases separating them. In germline, CDR1 is MGHDK, CDR2 SYGVNS.

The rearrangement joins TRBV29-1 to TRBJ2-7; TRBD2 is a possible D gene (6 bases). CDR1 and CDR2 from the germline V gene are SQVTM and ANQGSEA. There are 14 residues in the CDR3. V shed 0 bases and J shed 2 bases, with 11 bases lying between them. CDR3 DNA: TGCAGCGTTGAAGATGGGGCGGGGACCTACGAGCAGTACTTC. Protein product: CSVEDGAGTYEQYF.

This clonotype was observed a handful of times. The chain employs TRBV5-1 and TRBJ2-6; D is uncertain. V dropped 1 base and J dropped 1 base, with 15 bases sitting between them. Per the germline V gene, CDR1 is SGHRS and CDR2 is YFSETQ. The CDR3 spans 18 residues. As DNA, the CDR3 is TGCGCCAGCAGCTTGCCCATGGGCCCTGGGTCTGGGGCCAACGTCCTGACTTTC. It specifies CASSLPMGPGSGANVLTF.

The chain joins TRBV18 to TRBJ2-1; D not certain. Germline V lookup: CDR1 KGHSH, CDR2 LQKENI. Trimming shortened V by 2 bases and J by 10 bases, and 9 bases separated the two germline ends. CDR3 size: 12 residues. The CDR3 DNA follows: TGTGCCAGCTCACCAGACTCCGGGGAGCAGTTCTTC. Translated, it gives CASSPDSGEQFF. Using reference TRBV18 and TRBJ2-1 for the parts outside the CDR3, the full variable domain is NAGVMQNPRHLVRRRGQEARLRCSPMKGHSHVYWYRQLPEEGLKFMVYLQKENIIDESGMPKERFSAEFPKEGPSILRIQQVVRGDSAAYFCASSPDSGEQFFGPGTRLTVL.

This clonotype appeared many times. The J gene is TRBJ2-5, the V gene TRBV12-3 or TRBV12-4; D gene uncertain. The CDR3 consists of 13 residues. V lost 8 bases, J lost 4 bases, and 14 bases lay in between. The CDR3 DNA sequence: TGTGCCAGCTGTAGGGCTACAGCAGAGACCCAGTACTTC. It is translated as CASCRATAETQYF.

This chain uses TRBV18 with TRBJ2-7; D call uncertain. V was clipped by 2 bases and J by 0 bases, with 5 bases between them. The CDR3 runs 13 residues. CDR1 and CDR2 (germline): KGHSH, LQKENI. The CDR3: CASSPGASYEQYV. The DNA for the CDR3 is TGTGCCAGCTCACCAGGAGCCTCCTACGAGCAGTACGTC.